Below are 28 T cell receptor beta chains sequenced from a single sample in a study of shared clonotypes between healthy human individuals. CD45RO negativity and positive selection for CCR7 defined naive CD8 cells, a population that excluded terminally differentiated effector memory CD45RA+ cells. Clones were read by immunoSEQ multiplex PCR, and TCRdb kept only the in-frame ones, dropping some. The sample includes about 680,000 clones, roughly 94% seen only once; the top ten take 24%. The sequencing input was naive CD8+ T cells sorted from blood. These receptors all come from a man aged 25-40 years in good health.

CDR3 coding DNA: TGTGCCAGCAGCGTGGACGGGACAGGATTCAATGAGCAGTTCTTC. This translates into CASSVDGTGFNEQFF. This rearrangement joins TRBV9 to TRBJ2-1; 8 bases line up with TRBD1. The ends lost 2 bases at V and 6 bases at J; junction bases unmatched: 7. Germline V gives CDR1 SGDLS, CDR2 YYNGEE. CDR3 length: 15 amino acids.

The gene calls are TRBV4-2 and TRBJ2-2; the D gene could be TRBD1 or TRBD2 (5 bases each). Germline V CDR1 and CDR2: LGHNA, YNFKEQ. The ends were cut back, 3 bases at V and 2 bases at J, with 13 bases in the middle. The CDR3 sequence is 16 residues long. CDR3 residues: CASSQLGTRNTGELFF. The CDR3 DNA is TGTGCCAGCAGCCAGCTGGGGACCAGAAACACCGGGGAGCTGTTTTTT.

This sequence joins TRBV5-1 and TRBJ2-5, with 11 bases that match TRBD2. Looked up from germline, CDR1 is SGHRS and CDR2 is YFSETQ. V lost 6 bases and J lost 3; bases outside the gene matches: 13. The CDR3 totals 17 residues. The CDR3 DNA reads as TGCGCCAGCACTCAGGGTACTTTAGCGGGAGGGGAAGAGACCCAGTACTTC. Translated, it gives CASTQGTLAGGEETQYF.

This chain joins TRBV10-2 and TRBJ2-1; TRBD2 agrees at 8 bases. The CDR3 spans 14 residues. The V gene's germline CDR1 is WSHSY and CDR2 SAAADI. The V and J ends lost 4 bases and 3 bases, in that order; junction bases with no gene match: 2. The CDR3 region is CASSVSGGYNEQFF. In nucleotides, the CDR3 is TGCGCCAGCAGTGTGAGCGGGGGCTACAATGAGCAGTTCTTC.

This clone appeared a single time. V is TRBV4-1 and J is TRBJ2-2; the match to TRBD2 covers 14 bases. CDR1 and CDR2 (germline): MGHRA, YSYEKL. V lost 0 bases to trimming and J lost 7 bases; unmatched junction nucleotides: 7. CDR3 size: 18 residues. The CDR3 DNA sequence: TGCGCCAGCAGCCAAGAGGGGGTGGGACTAGCGGGAGTCGGGGAGCTGTTTTTT. It is translated as CASSQEGVGLAGVGELFF.

This chain joins TRBV27 and TRBJ2-3; 7 nucleotides agree with TRBD2. Germline lookup yields CDR1 MNHEY and CDR2 SMNVEV (reference sequence). Losses at the gene ends were 3 bases for V and 4 bases for J; bases not matched to a gene: 13. The CDR3 sequence is 17 residues long. CDR3 in amino acids: CASSFASSGSIADTQYF. In nucleotides, the CDR3 is TGTGCCAGCAGTTTTGCTAGTAGCGGGTCCATTGCAGATACGCAGTATTTT.

The chain uses TRBV27 and TRBJ2-1; 9 nucleotides align to TRBD1. The CDR3 runs 15 residues. Germline V gives CDR1 MNHEY, CDR2 SMNVEV (reference sequence). Unmatched junction bases numbered 11, after V lost 6 bases and J lost 8 bases. The CDR3 nucleotides are TGTGCCAGCAGCCCCCGGGACAGGGCCCTCGATGAGCAGTTCTTC. Protein: CASSPRDRALDEQFF.

The chain has TRBV27 and TRBJ2-3, with 8 nucleotides matching TRBD1. Losses at the gene ends were 8 bases for V and 3 bases for J; bases not matched to a gene: 7. The CDR3 runs 14 residues. The germline gives CDR1 MNHEY, CDR2 SMNVEV (reference sequence). CDR3 sequence: CASQQGVRTDTQYF. CDR3 in DNA: TGTGCCAGCCAACAGGGGGTTAGGACAGATACGCAGTATTTT.

This clone was seen only once. This chain connects TRBV5-6 to TRBJ2-1; tentatively, D is TRBD2 (7 bases). CDR1 and CDR2 from the germline V gene are SGHDT and YYEEEE. The V and J ends lost 4 bases and 6 bases respectively, with 20 bases between them. This CDR3 comprises 16 residues. This chain's CDR3 is CASSQDLWEGVNEQFF. CDR3 coding DNA: TGTGCCAGCAGCCAGGACTTGTGGGAGGGGGTCAATGAGCAGTTCTTC.

This chain uses TRBV13 with TRBJ1-5; D is uncertain. CDR1 is PRHDT, CDR2 FYEKMQ, per germline (reference sequence). The CDR3 runs 13 residues. V lost 0 bases, J lost 5 bases, and 5 bases lay in between. Written as DNA, the CDR3 is TGTGCCAGCAGCTTAGGGGGTTATCAGCCCCAGCATTTT. Amino acid sequence: CASSLGGYQPQHF.

This chain links TRBV13 with TRBJ2-7, with 10 bases identical to TRBD2. The CDR3 is 16 amino acids. Germline CDR1 and CDR2: PRHDT and FYEKMQ (reference sequence). V gave up 2 bases and J gave up 0 bases; unmatched junction bases: 4. The CDR3 DNA follows: TGTGCCAGCAGCTTAAAAGCTAGCGGGAGCTCCTACGAGCAGTACTTC. Its translation: CASSLKASGSSYEQYF.

The chain combines TRBV2 with TRBJ1-3; D is uncertain. CDR1 and CDR2 from the germline V gene are SNHLY and FYNNEI. V dropped 6 bases and J dropped 2 bases, with 11 bases sitting between them. CDR3 length equals 14 residues. CDR3 sequence (DNA): TGTGCCAGCAGCCTAAATCTCGCTGGAAACACCATATATTTT. As protein: CASSLNLAGNTIYF.

The rearrangement joins TRBV23-1 to TRBJ2-5, with D uncertain. TRBV23-1 is designated an ORF whose function remains uncertain. The ends were cut back, 7 bases at V and 2 bases at J, with 8 bases in the middle. The CDR3 length is 12 residues. The CDR3 spells CASKDGQETQYF. Written as DNA, the CDR3 is TGCGCCAGCAAAGACGGACAAGAGACCCAGTACTTC.

This chain connects TRBV7-2 to TRBJ2-7; 7 nucleotides line up with TRBD2. Germline assignment: CDR1 SGHTA and CDR2 FQGNSA. J gave up 3 bases and V 2 bases, and 4 bases lay outside the gene matches. The CDR3 length is 14 residues. The CDR3: CASSLSAGIYEQYF. The CDR3 coding sequence is TGTGCCAGCAGCTTATCAGCGGGGATCTACGAGCAGTACTTC.

The V gene is TRBV6-5, the J gene TRBJ1-5, with TRBD1 identical over 11 bases. CDR3 length: 14 amino acids. J gave up 7 bases and V 6 bases, and 5 bases lay outside the gene matches. Germline V gene lookup returns CDR1 MNHEY and CDR2 SVGAGI. The CDR3 coding sequence is TGTGCCAGCAGCTGGGACAGGGGGGAACAGCCCCAGCATTTT. Protein: CASSWDRGEQPQHF.

This rearrangement joins TRBV2 to TRBJ2-7; possibly TRBD1 for D (6 bases). Trimming pared 7 bases from V and 3 bases from J, leaving 13 bases between. CDR1 is SNHLY and CDR2 is FYNNEI in the germline V gene. The CDR3 loop spans 13 amino acids. As DNA, the CDR3 is TGTGCCAGCACCGGGACACGGAACTACGAGCAGTACTTC. Amino acid sequence: CASTGTRNYEQYF.

The rearrangement uses TRBV5-1 and TRBJ2-3, with TRBD1 matching over 10 bases. The CDR3 sequence is 18 residues long. Germline CDR1 is SGHRS and CDR2 is YFSETQ. J gave up 3 bases and V 4 bases, and 14 bases lay outside the gene matches. The CDR3 nucleotides read TGCGCCAGCAGCCACTACCCCGGGACAGGGGAGAATACAGATACGCAGTATTTT. It translates to CASSHYPGTGENTDTQYF.

This clone has only one observation. J is TRBJ1-3 and V is TRBV4-1; no firm D call. V was pared by 4 bases and J by 0 bases, with 10 bases between. The CDR3 consists of 15 residues. Per germline, CDR1 MGHRA and CDR2 YSYEKL. CDR3 coding DNA: TGCGCCAGCAGCCCGACCCCAGGCTCTGGAAACACCATATATTTT. Amino acids: CASSPTPGSGNTIYF.

The rearrangement joins TRBV30 to TRBJ1-1; D is perhaps TRBD1 (5 bases). Trimming cost V 6 bases and J 4 bases, with 15 bases left between them. This CDR3 comprises 13 residues. Germline V CDR1 and CDR2: GTSNPN, SVGIG (reference sequence). CDR3 DNA: TGTGCCTGTCGGCGAGGGGAGGGCACTGAAGCTTTCTTT. It encodes CACRRGEGTEAFF.

This clone was seen a handful of times. This chain links TRBV2 with TRBJ2-7; unclear D gene. The CDR3 runs 11 residues. Germline V gene sequence: CDR1 SNHLY, CDR2 FYNNEI. Trimming removed 8 bases from V and 3 bases from J, with 8 bases in between. The CDR3: CASAGFYEQYF. Written as DNA, the CDR3 is TGTGCCAGCGCTGGGTTCTACGAGCAGTACTTC.

This clone has only one observation. The chain uses TRBV6-1 and TRBJ2-1; 7 positions match TRBD1. The CDR3 spans 15 residues. V was clipped by 4 bases and J by 7 bases; unmatched bases: 10. Germline values: CDR1 MNHNS, CDR2 SASEGT. CDR3 nucleotide sequence: TGTGCCAGCAGTGCTTGGGGACAGAGAGGGAATGAGCAGTTCTTC. Its translation is CASSAWGQRGNEQFF.

This chain connects TRBV7-9 to TRBJ2-5; 9 bases map to TRBD2. Trimming cost V 1 base and J 3 bases; bases outside gene matches: 6. The germline gives CDR1 SEHNR, CDR2 FQNEAQ (reference sequence). There are 16 residues in the CDR3. CDR3 nucleotides: TGTGCCAGCAGCTTAGGTGTAGCGGGAGTAGAAGAGACCCAGTACTTC. Translating it yields CASSLGVAGVEETQYF. Based on the CDR3 plus reference TRBV7-9 and TRBJ2-5, the full variable domain is DTGVSQNPRHKITKRGQNVTFRCDPISEHNRLYWYRQTLGQGPEFLTYFQNEAQLEKSRLLSDRFSAERPKGSFSTLEIQRTEQGDSAMYLCASSLGVAGVEETQYFGPGTRLLVL.

V and J are TRBV27 and TRBJ1-2; no reliable D call. Germline values: CDR1 MNHEY, CDR2 SMNVEV (reference sequence). This CDR3 region has 13 residues. V was clipped by 2 bases and J by 5 bases, with 9 bases between them. In DNA form, the CDR3 reads TGTGCCAGCAGTTTAACCCCTAGGTATGGCTACACCTTC. This codes for CASSLTPRYGYTF.

The chain combines TRBV5-3 with TRBJ2-3; TRBD2 matches at 9 bases. TRBV5-3 is identified as an open reading frame with a role that is uncertain. The length of the CDR3 is 20 residues. With V trimmed by 0 bases and J by 1 base, 15 bases remained unmatched. The chain's CDR3 is CARSLVGLAGSRGGTDTQYF. As DNA, the CDR3 is TGTGCCAGAAGCTTGGTAGGGCTAGCGGGAAGTCGAGGGGGCACAGATACGCAGTATTTT.

V is TRBV6-1 and J is TRBJ1-1, with a weak D call TRBD1 (5 bases). The CDR3 has 13 amino acids. Trimming stripped 8 bases from V and 1 base from J, with 11 bases between. The germline gives CDR1 MNHNS, CDR2 SASEGT. CDR3 sequence (DNA): TGTGCCAGCCGGGACCACAGGAACACTGAAGCTTTCTTT. It codes for CASRDHRNTEAFF.

The chain links TRBV7-9 to TRBJ1-5, with TRBD1 matching 9 bases. V dropped 1 base and J dropped 7; count of bases not matched to a gene: 11. This CDR3 comprises 17 residues. CDR1 and CDR2 (germline): SEHNR, FQNEAQ (reference sequence). The CDR3 sequence: CASSLGGQGRRDQPQHF. The DNA of the CDR3 is TGTGCCAGCAGCTTAGGGGGACAGGGAAGAAGGGACCAGCCCCAGCATTTT. The whole variable domain, filled in from reference TRBV7-9 and TRBJ1-5, reads DTGVSQNPRHKITKRGQNVTFRCDPISEHNRLYWYRQTLGQGPEFLTYFQNEAQLEKSRLLSDRFSAERPKGSFSTLEIQRTEQGDSAMYLCASSLGGQGRRDQPQHFGDGTRLSIL.

This clone was found a few times. This chain links TRBV7-9 with TRBJ2-1; 13 bases are shared with TRBD2. The J segment lost 4 bases and the V segment lost 5 bases, leaving 8 bases of the junction unmatched. CDR1 is SEHNR and CDR2 is FQNEAQ in the germline V gene (reference sequence). CDR3 size: 17 residues. CDR3 nucleotide sequence: TGTGCCAGCAGCCCTCAGACTAGCGGGAGGTTTTACAATGAGCAGTTCTTC. Its translation: CASSPQTSGRFYNEQFF.

The J gene is TRBJ2-1, the V gene TRBV4-1; the D is unclear. Germline V lookup: CDR1 MGHRA, CDR2 YSYEKL. V was shortened by 1 base and J by 9 bases, with 13 bases between the two germline ends. This CDR3 has 14 residues. DNA of the CDR3: TGCGCCAGCAGCCAAGGGACCTCCTTGGGTGAGCAGTTCTTC. Its translation: CASSQGTSLGEQFF.